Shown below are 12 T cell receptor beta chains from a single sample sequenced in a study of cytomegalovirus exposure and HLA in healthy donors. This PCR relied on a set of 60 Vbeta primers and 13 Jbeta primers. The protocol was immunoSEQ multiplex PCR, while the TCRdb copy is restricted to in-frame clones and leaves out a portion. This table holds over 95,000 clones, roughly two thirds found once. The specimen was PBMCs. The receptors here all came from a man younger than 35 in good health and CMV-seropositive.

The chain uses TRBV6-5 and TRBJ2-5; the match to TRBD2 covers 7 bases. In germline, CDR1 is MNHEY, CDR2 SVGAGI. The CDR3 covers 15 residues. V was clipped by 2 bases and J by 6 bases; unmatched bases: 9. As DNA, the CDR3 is TGTGCCAGCAGTTACGGGGAGGGTTGGGGAAAGACCCAGTACTTC. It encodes CASSYGEGWGKTQYF.

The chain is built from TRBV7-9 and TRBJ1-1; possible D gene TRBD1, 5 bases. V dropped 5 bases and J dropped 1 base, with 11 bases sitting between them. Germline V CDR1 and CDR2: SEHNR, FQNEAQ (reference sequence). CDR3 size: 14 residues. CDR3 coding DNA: TGTGCCAGCAGCGAGTCGACAGCGAACACTGAAGCTTTCTTT. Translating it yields CASSESTANTEAFF.

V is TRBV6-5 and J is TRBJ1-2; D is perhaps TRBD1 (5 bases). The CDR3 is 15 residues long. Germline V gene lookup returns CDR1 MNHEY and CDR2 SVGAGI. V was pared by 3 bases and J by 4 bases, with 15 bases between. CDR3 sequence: CASSYDSRRSYGYTF. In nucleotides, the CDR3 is TGTGCCAGCAGTTATGACAGTCGCCGGAGCTATGGCTACACCTTC.

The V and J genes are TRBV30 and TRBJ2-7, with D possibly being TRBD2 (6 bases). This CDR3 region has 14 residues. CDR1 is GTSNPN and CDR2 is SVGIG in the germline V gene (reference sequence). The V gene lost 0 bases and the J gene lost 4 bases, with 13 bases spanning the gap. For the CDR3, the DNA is TGTGCCTGGAGTGTACGCGGGGCTCCTTACGAGCAGTACGTC. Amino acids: CAWSVRGAPYEQYV.

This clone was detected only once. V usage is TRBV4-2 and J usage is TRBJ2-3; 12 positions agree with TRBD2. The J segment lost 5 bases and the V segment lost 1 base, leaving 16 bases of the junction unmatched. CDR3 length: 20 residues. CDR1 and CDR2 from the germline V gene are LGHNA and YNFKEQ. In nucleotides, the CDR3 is TGTGCCAGCAGCCAAGGCAATCCTTCTAGCGGGGGGGCGGGTCGAGATACGCAGTATTTT. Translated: CASSQGNPSSGGAGRDTQYF.

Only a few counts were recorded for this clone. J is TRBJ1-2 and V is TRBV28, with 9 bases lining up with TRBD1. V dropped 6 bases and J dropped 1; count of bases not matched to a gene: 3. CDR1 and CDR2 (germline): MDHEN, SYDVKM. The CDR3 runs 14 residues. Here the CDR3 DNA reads TGTGCCAGCAGACGGACAGGGGATAACTATGGCTACACCTTC. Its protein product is CASRRTGDNYGYTF.

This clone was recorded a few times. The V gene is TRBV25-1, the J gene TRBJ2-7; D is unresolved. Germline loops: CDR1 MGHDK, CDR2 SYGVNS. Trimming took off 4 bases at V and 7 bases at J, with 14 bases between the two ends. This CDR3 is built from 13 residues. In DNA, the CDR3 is TGTGCCAGCAGTGTGGCCTTACTCGGGGAGCAGTACTTC. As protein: CASSVALLGEQYF.

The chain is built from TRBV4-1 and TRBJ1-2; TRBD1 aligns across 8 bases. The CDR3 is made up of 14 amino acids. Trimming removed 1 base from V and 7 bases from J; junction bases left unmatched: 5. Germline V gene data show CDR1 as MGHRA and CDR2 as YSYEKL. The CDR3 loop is CASSQADRDGGYTF. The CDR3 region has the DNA TGCGCCAGCAGCCAAGCGGACAGGGACGGTGGCTACACCTTC.

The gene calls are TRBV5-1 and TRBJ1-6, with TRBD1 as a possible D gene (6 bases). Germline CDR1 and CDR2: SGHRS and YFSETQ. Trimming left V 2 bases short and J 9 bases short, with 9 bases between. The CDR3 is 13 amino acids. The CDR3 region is CASSFGDTSPLHF. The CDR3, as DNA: TGCGCCAGCAGCTTTGGGGACACTTCACCCCTCCACTTT.

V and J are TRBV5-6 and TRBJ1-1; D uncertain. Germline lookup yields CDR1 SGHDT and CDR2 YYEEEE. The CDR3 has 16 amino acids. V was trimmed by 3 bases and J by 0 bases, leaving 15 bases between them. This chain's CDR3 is CASSSHVRLMNTEAFF. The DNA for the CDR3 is TGTGCCAGCAGCTCACACGTCAGACTAATGAACACTGAAGCTTTCTTT.

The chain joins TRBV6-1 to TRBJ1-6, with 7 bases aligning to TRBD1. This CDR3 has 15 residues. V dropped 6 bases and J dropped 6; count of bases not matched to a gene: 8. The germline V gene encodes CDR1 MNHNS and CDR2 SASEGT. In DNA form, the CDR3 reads TGTGCCAGCAGGGCCGACAGGGCTAGTAATTCACCCCTCCACTTT. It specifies CASRADRASNSPLHF.

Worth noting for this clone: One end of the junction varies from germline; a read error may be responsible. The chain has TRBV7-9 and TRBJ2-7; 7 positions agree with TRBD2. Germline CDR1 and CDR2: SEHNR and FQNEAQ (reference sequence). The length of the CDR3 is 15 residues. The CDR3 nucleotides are TGTTCCAGCAGCTTGTTGAGCGGGGAGGACTACGAGCAGTACTTC. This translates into CSSSLLSGEDYEQYF.